This T cell receptor beta chain came from a study of brain T cells in children with intractable seizures. V was clipped by 0 bases and J by 3 bases, with 15 bases between them. The CDR3 consists of 16 residues. From germline, CDR1 is MNHNS and CDR2 SASEGT. TCRdb's copy holds only in-frame clones and misses some; the assay was immunoSEQ multiplex PCR. The sample lists under 400,000 clones, over 90% seen once, with approximately 5% in the top ten. The sample's time point: blood from clinic visit 5 months post-surgery; TSC patient then seizure free. The chain combines TRBV6-1 with TRBJ2-7; D is possibly TRBD1 (5 bases). The source was peripheral blood, collected more than 4 months after surgery. The receptor was isolated from a boy younger than two with tuberous sclerosis and intractable seizures. This chain's CDR3 is CASSEAGFRAVYEQYF. CDR3 DNA sequence: TGTGCCAGCAGTGAAGCGGGTTTCAGGGCGGTCTACGAGCAGTACTTC.